This paragraph reports one T cell receptor (beta chain). Antigen: not known. The data originate from a study of cytomegalovirus exposure and HLA in healthy donors. Study results and caveats: According to the study, roughly 160 TCR beta chains were cytomegalovirus-associated.

At collection, donors were nominally healthy, but unrecorded immune exposures were probable. This CDR3 spans 15 amino acids. V gave up 4 bases and J gave up 1 base, with 14 bases separating them. In germline, CDR1 is SGDLS, CDR2 YYNGEE. Amplification used 60 Vbeta primers and 13 Jbeta primers. In the authors' workflow: A follow-up analysis tallied about 80 million unique TCR beta chains, roughly 11 million shared. Sequencing was performed with immunoSEQ multiplex PCR; in TCRdb, only in-frame clones are kept and a portion is missing. Clone size and the V and J calls come from that table; the DNA yielded D and trimming. The sample includes 150,000 to 200,000 clones, 70% to 90% of them seen just once.

The genes are TRBV9 and TRBJ1-1; no firm D call. This TCR derives from a woman in her twenties or thirties in good health and CMV-seronegative. The sequencing sample was made of PBMCs. The CDR3: CASSPTSGSNTEAFF. The CDR3 DNA follows: TGTGCCAGCAGCCCCACCAGCGGATCGAACACTGAAGCTTTCTTT.